This passage covers 11 T cell receptor beta chains from one sample sequenced in a study of cytomegalovirus exposure and HLA in healthy donors. PCR was performed using 60 Vbeta and 13 Jbeta primers. Produced via immunoSEQ multiplex PCR; TCRdb's table is partial and in-frame only. The sample contains about 140,000 clones, approximately 79% of which appear only once. Sequencing was done on a sample of PBMCs. The receptor set was obtained from a man aged 18 to 30 in good health and CMV-seronegative.

The rearrangement joins TRBV6-1 to TRBJ2-2; D might be TRBD2 (5 bases). The V end lost 5 bases, the J end lost 2 bases, and 9 bases lay between the germline ends. Germline CDR1 is MNHNS and CDR2 is SASEGT. The CDR3 totals 14 residues. CDR3 sequence reads: CASSLDSNTGELFF. The CDR3, as DNA: TGTGCCAGCAGTCTGGACTCCAACACCGGGGAGCTGTTTTTT.

This CDR3 is CASSQDPSGVFEKLFF. CDR3 nucleotide sequence: TGCGCCAGCAGCCAAGATCCGTCAGGGGTATTTGAAAAACTGTTTTTT. The rearrangement uses TRBV4-3 and TRBJ1-4, with D possibly being TRBD1 (6 bases). Germline loops: CDR1 LGHNA, CDR2 YSLEER. The V gene lost 0 bases and the J gene lost 7 bases, with 15 bases spanning the gap. The CDR3 runs 16 residues.

The chain uses TRBV18 and TRBJ2-3, with D uncertain. The CDR3 has 13 residues. Trimming shortened V by 1 base and J by 5 bases, and 7 bases separated the two germline ends. The germline gives CDR1 KGHSH, CDR2 LQKENI. This CDR3 is CASSPRGEDTQYF. CDR3 DNA sequence: TGTGCCAGCTCACCACGTGGAGAAGATACGCAGTATTTT. The entire variable domain, with the rest obtained from reference TRBV18 and TRBJ2-3, is as follows: NAGVMQNPRHLVRRRGQEARLRCSPMKGHSHVYWYRQLPEEGLKFMVYLQKENIIDESGMPKERFSAEFPKEGPSILRIQQVVRGDSAAYFCASSPRGEDTQYFGPGTRLTVL.

This clone was seen a handful of times. The genes are TRBV5-1 and TRBJ1-5, with 7 nucleotides matching TRBD1. The V gene's germline CDR1 is SGHRS and CDR2 YFSETQ. The CDR3 is 14 residues long. The junction had 4 bases not matched to a gene; V was cut back by 4 bases and J by 3 bases. CDR3: CASSLTGVNQPQHF. CDR3 in DNA: TGCGCCAGCAGCCTCACAGGGGTCAATCAGCCCCAGCATTTT. Looking up the rest from reference TRBV5-1 and TRBJ1-5 gives the full variable domain: KAGVTQTPRYLIKTRGQQVTLSCSPISGHRSVSWYQQTPGQGLQFLFEYFSETQRNKGNFPGRFSGRQFSNSRSEMNVSTLELGDSALYLCASSLTGVNQPQHFGDGTRLSIL.

This rearrangement joins TRBV6-1 to TRBJ2-1; 12 nucleotides align to TRBD1. With 10 bases clipped from V and 8 bases from J, the junction kept 9 bases outside the gene matches. Germline CDR1 and CDR2: MNHNS and SASEGT. This CDR3 is built from 14 residues. The CDR3 is CATASGQGADEQFF. CDR3 in DNA: TGTGCCACCGCCTCGGGACAGGGGGCTGATGAGCAGTTCTTC.

The chain combines TRBV7-6 with TRBJ1-1, with D tentatively TRBD1 (5 bases). The CDR3 has 16 residues. V dropped 5 bases and J dropped 0 bases, with 16 bases sitting between them. In germline, CDR1 is SGHVS, CDR2 FNYEAQ. CDR3 sequence reads: CASSLGAGRMNTEAFF. The CDR3 DNA reads TGTGCCAGCAGCCTCGGGGCGGGAAGGATGAACACTGAAGCTTTCTTT.

This clone was seen only a few times. V gene TRBV5-6 combines with J gene TRBJ2-2, with D perhaps TRBD2 (5 bases). This CDR3 is built from 12 residues. Trimming took 1 base from V and 7 from J, leaving 5 bases between them. Germline V lookup: CDR1 SGHDT, CDR2 YYEEEE. The CDR3 bases are TGTGCCAGCAGCTTGCGGGGCGGGGAGCTGTTTTTT. It specifies CASSLRGGELFF.

In this sample, this clone turned up once. The rearrangement joins TRBV5-1 to TRBJ2-1, with TRBD2 identical over 8 bases. There are 16 residues in the CDR3. CDR1 is SGHRS, CDR2 YFSETQ, per germline. V dropped 2 bases and J dropped 5; count of bases not matched to a gene: 9. As DNA, the CDR3 is TGCGCCAGCAGCTTTCTGAGCGGGGGATCCCACAATGAGCAGTTCTTC. It is translated as CASSFLSGGSHNEQFF.

V is TRBV19 and J is TRBJ2-7, with 7 nucleotides matching TRBD1. The CDR3 is 13 amino acids. V shed 5 bases, J shed 3 bases, and the junction held 4 bases outside the gene matches. CDR1 is LNHDA and CDR2 is SQIVND in the germline V gene (reference sequence). The CDR3 region has the DNA TGTGCCAGTAGTGGGTACAGGGGCTACGAGCAGTACTTC. Its protein product is CASSGYRGYEQYF.

J is TRBJ2-2 and V is TRBV5-4; TRBD1 aligns across 9 bases. Germline V gene sequence: CDR1 SGHNT, CDR2 YYREEE (reference sequence). The CDR3 contains 14 residues. The V and J ends lost 5 bases and 10 bases, in that order; junction bases with no gene match: 9. Here the CDR3 reads CASSFDRGAVELFF. CDR3 nucleotide sequence: TGTGCCAGCAGTTTCGACAGGGGGGCAGTGGAGCTGTTTTTT.

The V call is TRBV30, the J call TRBJ2-1; TRBD1 agrees at 9 bases. CDR3 length: 15 residues. The J segment lost 8 bases and the V segment lost 2 bases, leaving 10 bases of the junction unmatched. CDR1 and CDR2 (germline): GTSNPN, SVGIG (reference sequence). This CDR3 is CAWSQGQGKMDEQFF. For the CDR3, the DNA is TGTGCCTGGAGTCAAGGACAGGGGAAAATGGATGAGCAGTTCTTC.